This TCR beta chain stems from a study of cytomegalovirus exposure and HLA in healthy donors. Study results and limitations: Cytomegalovirus status was reportedly diagnosed by the classifier with high sensitivity and specificity. The study designated 150 to 200 TCR beta chains cytomegalovirus-associated.

CDR1 is MNHNS, CDR2 SASEGT, per germline. V lost 2 bases, J lost 4 bases, and 7 bases stayed unmatched. This CDR3 comprises 17 residues. 60 Vbeta and 13 Jbeta primers were used in PCR. The method was immunoSEQ multiplex PCR; TCRdb's version includes in-frame clones alone and lacks a portion of them. The repertoire has about 120,000 clones, roughly 86% of them found once; the top ten carry under 2%. This clone has just one count. Its antigen is not known. This chain uses TRBV6-1 with TRBJ2-4; 11 bases align to TRBD2. The sequenced sample was PBMCs. This TCR derives from a man younger than 35 in good health and CMV-seronegative. This CDR3 is CASSEFGTSGVKNIQYF. The CDR3 DNA is TGTGCCAGCAGTGAATTTGGGACTAGCGGAGTTAAAAACATTCAGTACTTC.